This TCR beta chain was identified in a study of STAT3 mutations in large granular lymphocyte leukemia. Across the whole study: Canonical activating STAT3 mutations were detected in roughly half of the longitudinally sequenced T-LGLL patients. Findings of the study overall: Every T-cell large granular lymphocyte leukemia patient had at least one immunodominant TCR beta clonotype. Some patients had persisting codominant clonotypes that could mask small clones. In several patients, dominant TCR clone burden exceeded STAT3 mutant burden, suggesting STAT3 mutation arose secondarily.

As regards this clone: Antigen specificity is unknown.

Clones were sequenced by immunoSEQ multiplex PCR, and TCRdb holds only the in-frame ones, with some missing. The table shows roughly 2,000 clones, with around 67% occurring only once. Trimming pared 3 bases from V and 1 base from J, leaving 18 bases between. Germline CDR1 reads GTSNPN; CDR2 reads SVGIG (reference sequence). The CDR3 spans 16 residues. Input material: peripheral blood mononuclear cells. This chain links TRBV30 with TRBJ1-2; tentative D call: TRBD1 (5 bases). This receptor was identified in a man aged 55 to 70 with T-cell large granular lymphocyte leukemia. Some clones in this sample may be carry-over from other donors' samples. This CDR3 reads CAWRGLGRGLNYGYTF. CDR3 in DNA: TGTGCCTGGAGGGGGCTGGGGCGAGGTCTTAACTATGGCTACACCTTC.